These 10 T cell receptor beta chains originate from one sample sequenced in a study of blood T cell repertoires in COVID-19. Some clones are missing from TCRdb's copy, which holds only in-frame ones; the method was immunoSEQ multiplex PCR. The sample includes under 200,000 clones, 88% of them seen just once. The sequenced sample consisted of peripheral blood. Source of these receptors: a man aged 60-69 years with acute or convalescent COVID-19.

This clone was counted a single time. V and J are TRBV6-2 or TRBV6-3 and TRBJ2-3; TRBD1 matches 8 bases. Trimming cost V 2 bases and J 0 bases; bases outside gene matches: 10. The CDR3 consists of 18 residues. Germline V gives CDR1 MNHEY, CDR2 SVGEGT. CDR3 bases: TGTGCCAGCAGTTACCGGACAGGGATACTAGTTAGCACAGATACGCAGTATTTT. Amino acid sequence: CASSYRTGILVSTDTQYF.

V and J are TRBV5-1 and TRBJ2-7; D possibly corresponds to TRBD1 (6 bases). Trimming removed 4 bases from V and 3 bases from J, with 8 bases in between. CDR3 size: 12 residues. Germline CDR1 and CDR2: SGHRS and YFSETQ. CDR3 protein: CASSRDNYEQYF. CDR3 DNA: TGCGCCAGCAGCCGGGACAACTACGAGCAGTACTTC.

This sequence joins TRBV7-8 and TRBJ2-1; TRBD2 aligns across 7 bases. CDR3 length equals 14 residues. Germline V gene sequence: CDR1 SGHVS, CDR2 FQNEAQ. V trimming: 2 bases; J trimming: 3 bases; junction bases outside the gene matches: 1. In nucleotides, the CDR3 is TGTGCCAGCAGCTTAAGGACTAGCTACAATGAGCAGTTCTTC. This encodes CASSLRTSYNEQFF.

The J gene is TRBJ2-1, the V gene TRBV13; TRBD2 is a possible D gene (6 bases). CDR1 is PRHDT and CDR2 is FYEKMQ in the germline V gene (reference sequence). The CDR3 totals 16 residues. V was cut by 5 bases and J by 6 bases, with 20 bases left in between. CDR3 nucleotide sequence: TGTGCCAGCAGCCACTCCGTGGGGGGACGGGGCAATGAGCAGTTCTTC. Translation gives CASSHSVGGRGNEQFF.

The rearrangement joins TRBV19 to TRBJ2-1; D might be TRBD2 (6 bases). V was shortened by 1 base and J by 6 bases, with 13 bases between the two germline ends. Germline CDR1 is LNHDA and CDR2 is SQIVND (reference sequence). The CDR3 covers 15 residues. In nucleotides, the CDR3 is TGTGCCAGTAGTATAGTCGGGAGTGGTCCCAATGAGCAGTTCTTC. Translating gives CASSIVGSGPNEQFF.

J is TRBJ2-1 and V is TRBV25-1; 7 positions agree with TRBD2. Germline CDR1 and CDR2: MGHDK and SYGVNS. The CDR3 runs 14 residues. Trimming removed 8 bases from V and 2 bases from J; junction bases left unmatched: 6. The CDR3 DNA follows: TGTGCCAGCGCCTCTAGCGGACCCTACAATGAGCAGTTCTTC. Encoded protein: CASASSGPYNEQFF.

This chain connects TRBV27 to TRBJ2-5; D is uncertain. The germline V and J ends were trimmed by 1 base and 5 bases, with 8 bases remaining between them. CDR3 length equals 13 residues. From germline, CDR1 is MNHEY and CDR2 SMNVEV (reference sequence). The CDR3 spells CASSLYGSETQYF. Written as DNA, the CDR3 is TGTGCCAGCAGTTTATACGGGTCCGAGACCCAGTACTTC.

J is TRBJ2-1 and V is TRBV6-5; the D gene is possibly TRBD1 (6 bases). Germline V gene lookup returns CDR1 MNHEY and CDR2 SVGAGI. V was cut by 11 bases and J by 2 bases, with 16 bases left in between. The CDR3 has 14 amino acids. The CDR3 region is CAVTRDKPYNEQFF. The CDR3 region has the DNA TGTGCCGTAACCCGGGACAAGCCCTACAATGAGCAGTTCTTC.

In nucleotides, the CDR3 is TGTGCCACCAGTGATAGGGGTCAACTTATGTACTTC. This codes for CATSDRGQLMYF. This chain links TRBV24-1 with TRBJ2-5, with D possibly TRBD1 on 5 matching bases. The V end lost 3 bases, the J end lost 13 bases, and 14 bases lay between the germline ends. Germline CDR1 reads KGHDR; CDR2 reads SFDVKD. The CDR3 is 12 residues long.

The chain recombines TRBV2 with TRBJ2-5, with TRBD1 as a possible D gene (6 bases). The CDR3 has 16 residues. Germline lookup yields CDR1 SNHLY and CDR2 FYNNEI. Trimming stripped 2 bases from V and 7 bases from J, with 20 bases between. DNA for the CDR3: TGTGCCAGCAGTGAAAGGGGAACTTCCATAGGGGGGACCCAGTACTTC. Amino acid sequence: CASSERGTSIGGTQYF. The complete variable domain, with remaining parts taken from reference TRBV2 and TRBJ2-5, reads EPEVTQTPSHQVTQMGQEVILRCVPISNHLYFYWYRQILGQKVEFLVSFYNNEISEKSEIFDDQFSVERPDGSNFTLKIRSTKLEDSAMYFCASSERGTSIGGTQYFGPGTRLLVL.